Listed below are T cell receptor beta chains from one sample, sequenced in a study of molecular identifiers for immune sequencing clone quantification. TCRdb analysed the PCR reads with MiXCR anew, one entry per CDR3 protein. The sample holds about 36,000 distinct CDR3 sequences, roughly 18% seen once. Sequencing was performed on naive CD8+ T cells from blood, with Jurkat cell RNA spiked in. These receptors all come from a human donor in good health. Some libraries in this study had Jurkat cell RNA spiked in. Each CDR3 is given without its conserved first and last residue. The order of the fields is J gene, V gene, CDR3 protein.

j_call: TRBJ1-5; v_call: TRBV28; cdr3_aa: ASSLFEVVSQPQH
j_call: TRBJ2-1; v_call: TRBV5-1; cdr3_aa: ASSLAGAEQF
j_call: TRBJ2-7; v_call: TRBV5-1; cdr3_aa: ASSLGTMGLEEKQY
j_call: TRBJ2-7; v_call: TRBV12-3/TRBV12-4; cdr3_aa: ASSLEMGFDEQY
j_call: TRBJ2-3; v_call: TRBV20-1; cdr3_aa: SARRRLAGVRRVNTQY
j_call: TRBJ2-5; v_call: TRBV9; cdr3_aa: AGGRQAQETQY
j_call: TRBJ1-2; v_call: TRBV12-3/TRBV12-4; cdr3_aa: ASSSWGGDRGIYGYT
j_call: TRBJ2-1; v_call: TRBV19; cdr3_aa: ASSIDLASTYNEQF
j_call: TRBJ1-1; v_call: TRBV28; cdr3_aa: ASNIKGSSEAF
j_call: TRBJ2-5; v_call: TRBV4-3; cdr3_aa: ASSQDILAGGTGVTQY
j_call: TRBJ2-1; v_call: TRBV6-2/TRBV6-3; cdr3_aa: ASSYSRTGGEFYNEQF
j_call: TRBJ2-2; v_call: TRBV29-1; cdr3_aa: SVEGTGGIGELF
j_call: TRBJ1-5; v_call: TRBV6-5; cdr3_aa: ASSRDDRVGQPQH
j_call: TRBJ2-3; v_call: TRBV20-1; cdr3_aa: SVVAGGPGDTDTQY
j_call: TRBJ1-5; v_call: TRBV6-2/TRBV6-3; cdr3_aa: ASRYSVAPSGWPQH
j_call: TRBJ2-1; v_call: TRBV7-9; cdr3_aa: ASSLEGEYNEQF
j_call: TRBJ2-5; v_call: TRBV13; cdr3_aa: ASSLFEGAHGETQY
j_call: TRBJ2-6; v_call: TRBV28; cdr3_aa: ASSLLRGAGGANVLT
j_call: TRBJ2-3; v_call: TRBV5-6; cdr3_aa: ASSLAGLAGEHTQY
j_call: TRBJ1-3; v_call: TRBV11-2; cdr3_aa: ASSLEFQGSGNTIY
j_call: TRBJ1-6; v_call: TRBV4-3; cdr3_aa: ASSQGGGSPLH
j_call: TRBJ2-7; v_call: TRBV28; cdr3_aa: ASSPSGGISYEQY
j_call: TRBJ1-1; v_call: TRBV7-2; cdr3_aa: ASSTLTGSEAF
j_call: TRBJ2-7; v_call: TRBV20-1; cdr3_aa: SARDLTSGEYEQY
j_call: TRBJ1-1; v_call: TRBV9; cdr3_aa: ASGPRGGTEAF
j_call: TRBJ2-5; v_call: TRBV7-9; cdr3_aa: ASSSTEGLAGERETQY
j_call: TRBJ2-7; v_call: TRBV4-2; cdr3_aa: ASSQEEIGTSLGDYEQY
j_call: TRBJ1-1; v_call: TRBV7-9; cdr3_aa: ASRAGTGSEAF
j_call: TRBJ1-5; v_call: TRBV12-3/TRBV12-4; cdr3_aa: ASSPQGGGNQPQH
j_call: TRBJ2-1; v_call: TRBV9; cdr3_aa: ASSAGTAYNEQF
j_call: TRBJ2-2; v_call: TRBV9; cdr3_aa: ASSAVGDTGELF
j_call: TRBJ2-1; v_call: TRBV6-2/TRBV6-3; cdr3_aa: ASSRQGLNNEQF
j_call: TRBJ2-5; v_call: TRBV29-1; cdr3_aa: SSNPWGQETQY
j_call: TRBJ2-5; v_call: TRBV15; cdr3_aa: ATSKTGTGGSETQY
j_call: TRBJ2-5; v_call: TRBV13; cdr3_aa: ASSSAAGRGETQY
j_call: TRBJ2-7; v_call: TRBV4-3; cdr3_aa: ASSPGSYSYEQY
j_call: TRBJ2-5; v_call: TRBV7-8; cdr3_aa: ASSPLGGGRVVDQETQY
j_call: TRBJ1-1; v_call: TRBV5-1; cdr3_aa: ASRRKTNPTEAF
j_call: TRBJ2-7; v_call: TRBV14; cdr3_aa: ASSRPGWSDEQY
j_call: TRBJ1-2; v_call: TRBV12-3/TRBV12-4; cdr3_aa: ASSFSDRGVYGYT
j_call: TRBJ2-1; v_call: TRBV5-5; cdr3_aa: ASSLVYNEQF